This T cell receptor (beta chain) was documented in a study of glioma-infiltrating T cells after dendritic cell vaccination. Study-wide context: Autologous tumor lysate-pulsed dendritic cell vaccination was given between the early 2000s and the early 2010s.

Trimming cost V 0 bases and J 7 bases; bases outside gene matches: 4. This CDR3 contains 15 residues. From germline, CDR1 is SGHDT and CDR2 YYEEEE. Here immunoSEQ multiplex PCR was the method, and the copy in TCRdb shows in-frame clones only, minus some. The table includes about 24,000 clones, roughly 91% detected once. Time point denoted: after dendritic cell vaccination, including at tumor progression/relapse. The TCR comes from a human donor with glioblastoma. This specimen consisted of blood, obtained after dendritic cell vaccination. The gene calls are TRBV5-6 and TRBJ1-2; 12 nucleotides align to TRBD1. CDR3 DNA sequence: TGTGCCAGCAGCTTGGTGGGACAGGGGGCCCCTGGCTACACCTTC. Amino acids: CASSLVGQGAPGYTF.